These 2 T cell receptor beta chains share one sample of origin, sequenced in a study of shared clonotypes between healthy human individuals. Measured with immunoSEQ multiplex PCR; TCRdb has only the in-frame clones, and not every one. This repertoire shows some 2,500,000 clones, 85% to 95% found once; its top ten account for roughly 0.34%. Sequencing input: naive CD4+ T cells from PBMCs. Subset: CD45RA+ positively selected. The receptors were sampled from a man younger than 30 in good health. Some clones in this sample may be carry-over from other donors' samples.

Turning to this clone: Other DNA variants within this sample encode the same CDR3. V is TRBV5-1 and J is TRBJ2-5; tentatively, D is TRBD1 (5 bases). Trimming removed 0 bases from V and 4 bases from J, with 10 bases in between. The CDR3 has 14 residues. The V gene's germline CDR1 is SGHRS and CDR2 YFSETQ. The CDR3 nucleotides are TGCGCCAGCAGCTTGGCCCTGGGGCGAGAGACCCAGTACTTC. This encodes CASSLALGRETQYF.

The CDR3 here is CASKLSGEFVEFF. Written as DNA, the CDR3 is TGTGCCAGTAAACTTAGCGGGGAATTTGTGGAGTTCTTC. This chain uses TRBV19 with TRBJ2-1, with TRBD2 identical over 8 bases. Germline CDR1 is LNHDA and CDR2 is SQIVND (reference sequence). V lost 7 bases to trimming and J lost 14 bases; unmatched junction nucleotides: 13. This CDR3 contains 13 residues.